Here is one T cell receptor beta chain with its context. The antigen remains unidentified. The time point here: persistent/refractory GD, antithyroid drugs over 5 years with positive TRAb. PBMCs were the source of the RNA used for TCR sequencing. Patients hailed from an endocrinology department in Xi'an, China. The ends lost 4 bases at V and 0 bases at J; junction bases unmatched: 5. The germline gives CDR1 SGHAT, CDR2 FQDESV (reference sequence). This CDR3 has 16 amino acids. Combining iRepertoire HTBI primers with Arm-PCR of CDR3 regions, the authors built TCR beta libraries. Methods used by the authors: Across the samples, identification revealed 50 to 80 TRBV and about 13 TRBJ segments. MiXCR was run by TCRdb on the multiplex PCR reads, yielding one entry per CDR3 protein. These V and J calls derive from TCRdb rather than the authors' analysis. The top ten hold roughly 41% of the sample, which has 500,000 to 800,000 distinct CDR3 sequences, about 30% seen once.

The data belong to a study of regulatory T cells in long-lasting Graves disease. Whole-study findings and limits: Compared with new cases, persistent Graves' patients showed reduced TCR diversity. TRBV28, TRBJ1-2 and TRBJ2-5 emerged as the favored segments in persistent disease.

This rearrangement joins TRBV11-1 to TRBJ2-7; 11 bases map to TRBD2. The material was peripheral blood mononuclear cells (PBMCs), obtained when the disease was refractory, from a patient treated with antithyroid drugs. This clonotype was obtained from a female donor with Graves disease. The CDR3 here is CASSYLAGGTSYEQYF. DNA of the CDR3: TGTGCCAGCAGCTATCTAGCGGGAGGAACCTCCTACGAGCAGTACTTC. The full variable domain, rest sourced from reference TRBV11-1 and TRBJ2-7, is EAEVAQSPRYKITEKSQAVAFWCDPISGHATLYWYRQILGQGPELLVQFQDESVVDDSQLPKDRFSAERLKGVDSTLKIQPAELGDSAMYLCASSYLAGGTSYEQYFGPGTRLTVT.